The 11 T cell receptor beta chains presented below share a single source sample, sequenced in a study of CD8 T cells in ankylosing spondylitis (dated by TCRdb to 2017 to 2019). The library was obtained by 5' RACE. Sequencer: Illumina HiSeq 2500. TCRdb ran its own pipeline on the public reads, namely fastp trimming at Q25 and MiXCR clone calling, and kept in-frame beta chains. Rows merge per CDR3 protein into single entries with the most common DNA and genes. This sample holds roughly 280,000 distinct CDR3 sequences; 20% were observed only once. Together, the top ten hold roughly 7.4% of the sample. The specimen was blood, either unsorted or a sorted T cell fraction (not recorded which). The receptors were gathered from a male donor with ankylosing spondylitis or in good health (not recorded which).

The rearrangement links TRBV6-1 to TRBJ2-3; D remains unclear. The germline V gene has CDR1 MNHNS and CDR2 SASEGT. V gave up 6 bases and J gave up 1 base, with 8 bases separating them. CDR3 length equals 13 residues. CDR3 DNA: TGTGCCAGCAGGGTTCCGGGCACAGATACGCAGTATTTT. Residues: CASRVPGTDTQYF.

V and J are TRBV5-1 and TRBJ2-2, with D perhaps matching TRBD2 (5 bases). The germline V gene encodes CDR1 SGHRS and CDR2 YFSETQ. The CDR3 has 16 amino acids. V was shortened by 2 bases and J by 4 bases, with 15 bases between the two germline ends. The chain's CDR3 is CASSLRAERVTGELFF. CDR3 in DNA: TGCGCCAGCAGCTTAAGGGCAGAGAGGGTCACCGGGGAGCTGTTTTTT. Full variable domain (rest looked up from reference TRBV5-1 and TRBJ2-2): KAGVTQTPRYLIKTRGQQVTLSCSPISGHRSVSWYQQTPGQGLQFLFEYFSETQRNKGNFPGRFSGRQFSNSRSEMNVSTLELGDSALYLCASSLRAERVTGELFFGEGSRLTVL.

This clonotype came up a few times. The chain combines TRBV29-1 with TRBJ2-2, with 9 bases lining up with TRBD2. The CDR3 extends over 14 amino acids. Trimming took 4 bases from V and 7 from J; bases not matched to a gene: 7. CDR1 and CDR2 (germline): SQVTM, ANQGSEA. CDR3 protein: CSVGASGKGGELFF. CDR3 sequence (DNA): TGCAGCGTTGGAGCTAGCGGGAAGGGCGGGGAGCTGTTTTTT.

This clonotype was picked up many times. The rearrangement joins TRBV29-1 to TRBJ1-2; D gene ambiguous. The CDR3 is made up of 13 amino acids. V lost 4 bases, J lost 1 base, and 10 bases lay in between. Germline V gives CDR1 SQVTM, CDR2 ANQGSEA. The CDR3 loop reads CSVAELNNYGYTF. CDR3 DNA sequence: TGCAGCGTTGCGGAACTTAATAACTATGGCTACACCTTC.

This chain links TRBV4-1 with TRBJ1-3; D remains unclear. The CDR3 contains 15 residues. Trimming removed 3 bases at V and 0 bases at J, with 9 bases between. CDR1 MGHRA and CDR2 YSYEKL come from the germline V gene. The CDR3 nucleotides are TGCGCCAGCAGCCATCCGGAGAGCTCTGGAAACACCATATATTTT. Amino acids: CASSHPESSGNTIYF.

This clonotype was seen a few times. V gene TRBV6-6 combines with J gene TRBJ1-5; D remains ambiguous. This CDR3 has 13 residues. Trimming cost V 3 bases and J 4 bases, with 7 bases left between them. Germline assignment: CDR1 MNHNY and CDR2 SVGAGI (reference sequence). CDR3 sequence: CASSYSNNQPQHF. The CDR3 region has the DNA TGTGCCAGCAGTTATTCAAATAATCAGCCCCAGCATTTT.

The chain uses TRBV5-1 and TRBJ2-2, with a weak D call TRBD2 (5 bases). This CDR3 spans 13 amino acids. The germline CDR1 and CDR2 sequences are SGHRS and YFSETQ. V was shortened by 6 bases and J by 9 bases, with 15 bases between the two germline ends. Here the CDR3 DNA reads TGCGCCAGCACCCGGGAAGGCTCCTGGGAGCTGTTTTTT. Its translation: CASTREGSWELFF.

V gene TRBV12-3 or TRBV12-4 combines with J gene TRBJ2-1; TRBD1 matches at 7 bases. V shed 3 bases, J shed 10 bases, and the junction held 6 bases outside the gene matches. The CDR3 runs 13 residues. The CDR3 spells CASSLTSGGEQFF. DNA for the CDR3: TGTGCCAGCAGTTTGACGTCAGGGGGAGAGCAGTTCTTC.

The chain employs TRBV12-3 or TRBV12-4 and TRBJ2-5, with D possibly matching TRBD1 (6 bases). CDR3 length: 15 amino acids. The V end was cut by 3 bases, the J end by 3 bases, with 14 bases between. The CDR3 region has the DNA TGTGCCAGCAGTTTGAGGGGGAACAGGGAAGAGACCCAGTACTTC. Its protein product is CASSLRGNREETQYF.

This clonotype was detected a few times. The chain carries TRBV6-5 and TRBJ2-1; possible D gene TRBD1, 5 bases. V gave up 2 bases and J gave up 7 bases, with 12 bases separating them. Germline CDR1 is MNHEY and CDR2 is SVGAGI. CDR3 length equals 14 residues. This CDR3 reads CASSYGAPENEQFF. CDR3 nucleotide sequence: TGTGCCAGCAGTTACGGGGCCCCCGAAAATGAGCAGTTCTTC.

This clonotype was counted at least ten times. This chain links TRBV29-1 with TRBJ2-1; TRBD2 aligns across 9 bases. Trimming removed 7 bases from V and 7 bases from J; junction bases left unmatched: 11. The CDR3 consists of 14 residues. Germline lookup yields CDR1 SQVTM and CDR2 ANQGSEA. The CDR3: CSADGGRARNEQFF. Written as DNA, the CDR3 is TGCAGCGCCGACGGCGGGAGGGCTAGGAATGAGCAGTTCTTC.